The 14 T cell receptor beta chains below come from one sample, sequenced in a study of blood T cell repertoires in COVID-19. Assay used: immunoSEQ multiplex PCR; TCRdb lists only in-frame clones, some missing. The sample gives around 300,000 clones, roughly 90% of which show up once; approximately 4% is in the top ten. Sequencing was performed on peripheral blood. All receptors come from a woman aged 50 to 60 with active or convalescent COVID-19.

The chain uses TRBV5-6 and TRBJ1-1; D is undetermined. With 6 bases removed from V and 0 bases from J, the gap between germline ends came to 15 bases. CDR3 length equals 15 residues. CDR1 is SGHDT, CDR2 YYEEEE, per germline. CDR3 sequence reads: CASTRGRGMNTEAFF. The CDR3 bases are TGTGCCAGCACCCGTGGACGGGGAATGAACACTGAAGCTTTCTTT.

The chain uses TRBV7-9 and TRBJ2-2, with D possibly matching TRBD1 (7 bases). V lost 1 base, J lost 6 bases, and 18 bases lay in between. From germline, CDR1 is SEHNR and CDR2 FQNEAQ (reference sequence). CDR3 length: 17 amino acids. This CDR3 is CASSLGCLTGDSGELFF. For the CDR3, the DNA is TGTGCCAGCAGCTTAGGATGTCTAACAGGGGACTCCGGGGAGCTGTTTTTT.

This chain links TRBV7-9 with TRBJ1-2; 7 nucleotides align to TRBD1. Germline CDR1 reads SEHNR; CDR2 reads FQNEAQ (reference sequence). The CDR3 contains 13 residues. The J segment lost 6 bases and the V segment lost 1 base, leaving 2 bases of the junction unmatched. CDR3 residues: CASSLEGGNGYTF. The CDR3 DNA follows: TGTGCCAGCAGCTTAGAAGGGGGCAATGGCTACACCTTC. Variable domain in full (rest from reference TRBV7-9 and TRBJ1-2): DTGVSQNPRHKITKRGQNVTFRCDPISEHNRLYWYRQTLGQGPEFLTYFQNEAQLEKSRLLSDRFSAERPKGSFSTLEIQRTEQGDSAMYLCASSLEGGNGYTFGSGTRLTVV.

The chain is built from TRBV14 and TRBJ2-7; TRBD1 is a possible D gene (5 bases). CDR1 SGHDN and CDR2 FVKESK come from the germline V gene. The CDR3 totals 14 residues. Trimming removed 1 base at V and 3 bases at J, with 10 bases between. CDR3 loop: CASSQADTHYEQYF. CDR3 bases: TGTGCCAGCAGCCAAGCGGACACTCACTACGAGCAGTACTTC.

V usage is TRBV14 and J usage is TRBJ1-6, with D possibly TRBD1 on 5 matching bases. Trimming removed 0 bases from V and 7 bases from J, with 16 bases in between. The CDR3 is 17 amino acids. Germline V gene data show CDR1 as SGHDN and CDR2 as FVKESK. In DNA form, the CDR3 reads TGTGCCAGCAGCCAAGATGGGGCCCACATTCCGAATTCACCCCTCCACTTT. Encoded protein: CASSQDGAHIPNSPLHF.

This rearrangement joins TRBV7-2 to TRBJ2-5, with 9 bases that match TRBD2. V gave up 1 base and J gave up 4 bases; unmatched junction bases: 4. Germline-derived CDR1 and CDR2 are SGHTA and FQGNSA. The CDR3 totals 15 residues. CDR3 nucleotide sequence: TGTGCCAGCAGCTTAGTGGGAGCGGGGGGAGAGACCCAGTACTTC. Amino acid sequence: CASSLVGAGGETQYF.

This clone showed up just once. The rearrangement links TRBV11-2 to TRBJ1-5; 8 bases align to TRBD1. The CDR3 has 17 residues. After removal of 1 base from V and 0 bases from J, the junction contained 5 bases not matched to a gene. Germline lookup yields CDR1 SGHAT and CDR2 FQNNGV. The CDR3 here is CASSLGATGGSNQPQHF. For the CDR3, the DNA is TGTGCCAGCAGCTTAGGGGCCACAGGGGGTAGCAATCAGCCCCAGCATTTT.

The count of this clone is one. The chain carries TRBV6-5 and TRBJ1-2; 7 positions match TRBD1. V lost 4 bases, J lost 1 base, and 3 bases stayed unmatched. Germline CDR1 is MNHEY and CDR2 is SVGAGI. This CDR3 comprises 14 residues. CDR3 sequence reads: CASSSGGFNYGYTF. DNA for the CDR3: TGTGCCAGCAGTTCAGGGGGTTTTAACTATGGCTACACCTTC.

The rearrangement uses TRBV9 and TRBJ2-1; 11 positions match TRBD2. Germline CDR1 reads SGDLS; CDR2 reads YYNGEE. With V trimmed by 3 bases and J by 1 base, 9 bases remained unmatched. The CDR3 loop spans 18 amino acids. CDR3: CASSGVFPSGRSYNEQFF. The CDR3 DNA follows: TGTGCCAGCAGCGGGGTCTTCCCTAGCGGGAGGTCCTACAATGAGCAGTTCTTC.

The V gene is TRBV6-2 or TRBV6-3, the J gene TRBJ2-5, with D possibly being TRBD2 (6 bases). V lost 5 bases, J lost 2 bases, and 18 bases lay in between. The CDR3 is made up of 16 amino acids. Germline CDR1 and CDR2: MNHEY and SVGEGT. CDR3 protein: CASSMSGTPFQETQYF. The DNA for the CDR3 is TGTGCCAGCAGTATGTCCGGGACTCCCTTTCAAGAGACCCAGTACTTC.

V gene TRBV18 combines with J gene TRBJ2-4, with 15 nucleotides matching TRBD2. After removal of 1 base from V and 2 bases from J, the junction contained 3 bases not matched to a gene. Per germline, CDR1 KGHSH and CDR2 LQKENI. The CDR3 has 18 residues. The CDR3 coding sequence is TGTGCCAGCTCACCACGGACTAGCGGGGGGGCCCCCAAAAACATTCAGTACTTC. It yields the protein CASSPRTSGGAPKNIQYF.

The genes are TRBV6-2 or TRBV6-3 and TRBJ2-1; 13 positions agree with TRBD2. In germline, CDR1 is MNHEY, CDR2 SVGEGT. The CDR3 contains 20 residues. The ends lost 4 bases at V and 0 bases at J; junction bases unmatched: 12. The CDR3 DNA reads TGTGCCAGCAGTTTCCGACTAGCGGGGGGCACTCTTAGCTCCTACAATGAGCAGTTCTTC. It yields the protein CASSFRLAGGTLSSYNEQFF.

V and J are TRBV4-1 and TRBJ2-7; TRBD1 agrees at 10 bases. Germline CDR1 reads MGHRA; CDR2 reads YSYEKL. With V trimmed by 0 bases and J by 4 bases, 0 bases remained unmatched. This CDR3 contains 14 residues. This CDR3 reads CASSQEGQGYEQYF. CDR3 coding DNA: TGCGCCAGCAGCCAAGAGGGACAGGGGTACGAGCAGTACTTC.

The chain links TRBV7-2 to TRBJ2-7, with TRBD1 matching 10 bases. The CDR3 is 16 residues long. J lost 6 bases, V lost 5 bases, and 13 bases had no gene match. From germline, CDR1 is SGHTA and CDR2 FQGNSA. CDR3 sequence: CASSPWRDRGLSEQYF. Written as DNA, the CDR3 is TGTGCCAGCAGCCCATGGCGCGACAGGGGGCTCTCCGAGCAGTACTTC. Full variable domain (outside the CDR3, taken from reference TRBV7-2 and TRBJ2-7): GAGVSQSPSNKVTEKGKDVELRCDPISGHTALYWYRQSLGQGLEFLIYFQGNSAPDKSGLPSDRFSAERTGGSVSTLTIQRTQQEDSAVYLCASSPWRDRGLSEQYFGPGTRLTVT.